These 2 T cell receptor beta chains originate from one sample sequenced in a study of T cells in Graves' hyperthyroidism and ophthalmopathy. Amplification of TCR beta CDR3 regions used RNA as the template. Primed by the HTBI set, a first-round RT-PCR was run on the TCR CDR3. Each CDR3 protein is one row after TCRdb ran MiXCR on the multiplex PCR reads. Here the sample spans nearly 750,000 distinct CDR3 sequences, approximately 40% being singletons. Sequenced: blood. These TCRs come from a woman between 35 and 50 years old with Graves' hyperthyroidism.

DNA for the CDR3: TGTGCCACCAGCAGACACCCGTCTAGCACAGATACGCAGTATTTT. Protein sequence: CATSRHPSSTDTQYF. The chain links TRBV15 to TRBJ2-3; the D is unclear. The V gene lost 2 bases and the J gene lost 0 bases, with 9 bases spanning the gap. The germline V gene has CDR1 LNHNV and CDR2 YYDKDF (reference sequence). The CDR3 loop spans 15 amino acids.

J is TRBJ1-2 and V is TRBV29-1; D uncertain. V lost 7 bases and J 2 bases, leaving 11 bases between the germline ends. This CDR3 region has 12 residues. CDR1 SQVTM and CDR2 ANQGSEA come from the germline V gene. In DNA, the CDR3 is TGCAGCGAAGACGGCTCCAACTATGGCTACACCTTC. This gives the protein CSEDGSNYGYTF.